This T cell receptor (beta chain) emerged from a study of CD8+CD57+ T cells in acquired aplastic anemia. Study information: Mean DNA quantity obtained from sorted CD4+ and CD8+ cells was about 3.2 ug.

All sequencing subjects had displayed CD8+CD57+ cell expansion on flow cytometry. Genomic DNA, serving as template, underwent TCR beta VDJ and CDR3 profiling. TCRdb called the reads again in MiXCR, with one record for every CDR3 protein. The top ten clones hold roughly 1.2% of a sample with 310,000 or so distinct CDR3 sequences, around three fifths of them seen once. The receptor's source is a human donor with aplastic anemia. Sequences were obtained from sorted CD4+, CD8+, or CD8+CD57+ T cells (not recorded which) from PBMCs.

The CDR3 DNA reads as TGCGCCAGCACCGGACGGCGGATCTCCTACGAGCAGTACTTC. Protein product: CASTGRRISYEQYF. This chain joins TRBV10-2 and TRBJ2-7, with D hard to call. V lost 7 bases, J lost 0 bases, and 13 bases lay in between. The CDR3 is made up of 14 amino acids. Germline CDR1 WSHSY, CDR2 SAAADI.